This TCR beta chain was observed in a study of cytomegalovirus exposure and HLA in healthy donors. Study-wide points: Later analysis found that TCR beta chains associated with HLA were more clonally expanded than other, equally common chains.

For this clone: Its antigen is as yet unknown.

With 5 bases clipped from V and 6 bases from J, the junction kept 5 bases outside the gene matches. CDR3 size: 15 residues. CDR1 and CDR2 from the germline V gene are SGHTA and FQGTGA. In the PCR, 60 Vbeta and 13 Jbeta primers were used. Authors' methods: In a later analysis, of 84 million or so unique beta chains, roughly 9.9 million appeared in at least two donors. Clones were read by immunoSEQ multiplex PCR, and TCRdb kept only the in-frame ones, dropping some. D and trimming come from the DNA, and the V and J calls and clone size come from that table. This table holds around 170,000 clones, more than 80% found once.

Sample: PBMCs. The receptor's source is a woman aged 50 to 65 in good health and CMV-seropositive. The genes are TRBV7-3 and TRBJ2-3; 13 bases agree with TRBD2. The CDR3 bases are TGTGCCAGCAGCCGAGGACTAGCGGGGGTTGATACGCAGTATTTT. This sequence encodes CASSRGLAGVDTQYF.